The 20 T cell receptor beta chains given below trace back to one sample, sequenced in a study of blood T cell repertoires in COVID-19. Measured with immunoSEQ multiplex PCR; TCRdb has only the in-frame clones, and not every one. The profile covers 25,000 to 35,000 clones, with roughly 90% appearing a single time and approximately 12% taken by the ten largest. The sequenced sample consisted of peripheral blood. The receptors derive from a human donor in a cohort sampled during active COVID-19.

The V gene is TRBV7-9, the J gene TRBJ1-3, with TRBD1 matching over 7 bases. CDR1 is SEHNR, CDR2 FQNEAQ, per germline (reference sequence). V lost 4 bases, J lost 3 bases, and 6 bases stayed unmatched. This CDR3 region has 15 residues. CDR3 nucleotides: TGTGCCAGCAGCTCACAGGGGATTAATGGAAACACCATATATTTT. This gives the protein CASSSQGINGNTIYF.

The sample holds one count of this clone. This chain uses TRBV19 with TRBJ2-5; maybe TRBD1 (5 bases). Germline V CDR1 and CDR2: LNHDA, SQIVND (reference sequence). The CDR3 sequence is 13 residues long. Trimming cost V 4 bases and J 5 bases, with 11 bases left between them. The CDR3 DNA reads as TGTGCCAGTAGTACGACAGTGGGGGAGACCCAGTACTTC. Encoded protein: CASSTTVGETQYF.

The chain is built from TRBV4-1 and TRBJ2-1; a possible D gene is TRBD2 (5 bases). Germline lookup yields CDR1 MGHRA and CDR2 YSYEKL. This CDR3 contains 14 residues. V lost 0 bases, J lost 9 bases, and 12 bases lay in between. CDR3 loop: CASSQDTRAGEQFF. The CDR3 bases are TGCGCCAGCAGCCAAGATACGAGGGCTGGTGAGCAGTTCTTC.

This CDR3 reads CASSTAAPGLAAISSYNEQFF. In DNA, the CDR3 is TGTGCCAGCAGCACCGCGGCACCGGGACTAGCGGCTATAAGCTCCTACAATGAGCAGTTCTTC. The chain uses TRBV21-1 and TRBJ2-1; the D call TRBD2 from the table was never checked on the DNA. TRBV21-1 is annotated as a pseudogene. The CDR3 covers 21 residues.

The rearrangement uses TRBV9 and TRBJ2-5, with TRBD2 identical over 11 bases. The CDR3 runs 16 residues. J lost 3 bases, V lost 3 bases, and 7 bases had no gene match. Germline V gene lookup returns CDR1 SGDLS and CDR2 YYNGEE. The CDR3, as DNA: TGTGCCAGCAGCGACCCCGAGGGACTAGCGGAAGAGACCCAGTACTTC. It encodes CASSDPEGLAEETQYF.

CDR3 sequence (DNA): TGTGCCAGTAGTATAGGACTAGCGGGAGTCGGCGAGCAGTACTTC. Protein: CASSIGLAGVGEQYF. The V call is TRBV19, the J call TRBJ2-7, with 12 bases fitting TRBD2. Germline V gene sequence: CDR1 LNHDA, CDR2 SQIVND (reference sequence). The V and J ends lost 1 base and 6 bases, in that order; junction bases with no gene match: 4. This CDR3 spans 15 amino acids.

This chain connects TRBV5-1 to TRBJ1-6; D may be TRBD1 (6 bases). CDR1 and CDR2 from the germline V gene are SGHRS and YFSETQ. Trimming took 5 bases from V and 0 from J, leaving 9 bases between them. The CDR3 is made up of 15 amino acids. The CDR3 spells CASRQGSSYNSPLHF. In DNA, the CDR3 is TGCGCCAGCAGGCAGGGGAGCTCCTATAATTCACCCCTCCACTTT. Drawing the rest from reference TRBV5-1 and TRBJ1-6, the complete variable domain is KAGVTQTPRYLIKTRGQQVTLSCSPISGHRSVSWYQQTPGQGLQFLFEYFSETQRNKGNFPGRFSGRQFSNSRSEMNVSTLELGDSALYLCASRQGSSYNSPLHFGNGTRLTVT.

The chain is built from TRBV7-8 and TRBJ2-1, with D possibly being TRBD1 (6 bases). The CDR3 length is 13 residues. Per germline, CDR1 SGHVS and CDR2 FQNEAQ. Trimming stripped 5 bases from V and 5 bases from J, with 10 bases between. The CDR3 sequence: CASSMDSDNEQFF. CDR3 nucleotides: TGTGCCAGCAGCATGGACAGTGACAATGAGCAGTTCTTC. Using reference TRBV7-8 and TRBJ2-1 for the parts outside the CDR3, the full variable domain is GAGVSQSPRYKVAKRGQDVALRCDPISGHVSLFWYQQALGQGPEFLTYFQNEAQLDKSGLPSDRFFAERPEGSVSTLKIQRTQQEDSAVYLCASSMDSDNEQFFGPGTRLTVL.

As DNA, the CDR3 is TGTGCCAGCAGCTTGTGGGAGCCCGGTAGGTCCTACGAGCAGTACTTC. Protein: CASSLWEPGRSYEQYF. This chain joins TRBV5-6 and TRBJ2-7; D may be TRBD2 (5 bases). The CDR3 sequence is 16 residues long. Germline-derived CDR1 and CDR2 are SGHDT and YYEEEE. Trimming cost V 1 base and J 1 base, with 15 bases left between them.

CDR3 in amino acids: CATSRERQGGTDTQYF. The CDR3, as DNA: TGTGCCACCAGCAGAGAAAGACAGGGCGGTACAGATACGCAGTATTTT. The chain is built from TRBV15 and TRBJ2-3; TRBD1 matches at 7 bases. Per the germline V gene, CDR1 is LNHNV and CDR2 is YYDKDF (reference sequence). Trimming at V came to 0 bases and at J to 3 bases, leaving 6 bases not matched to a gene. The CDR3 runs 16 residues.

The chain combines TRBV5-6 with TRBJ1-1; 7 nucleotides match TRBD1. This CDR3 is 15 amino acids long. Trimming cost V 4 bases and J 5 bases; bases outside gene matches: 11. Germline values: CDR1 SGHDT, CDR2 YYEEEE. The CDR3 loop is CASSILQGRMTEAFF. For the CDR3, the DNA is TGTGCCAGCAGCATCCTACAGGGGAGGATGACTGAAGCTTTCTTT.

The chain employs TRBV25-1 and TRBJ1-1; D gene ambiguous. Per germline, CDR1 MGHDK and CDR2 SYGVNS. This CDR3 has 12 amino acids. V shed 10 bases and J shed 0 bases, with 9 bases lying between them. CDR3 amino acids: CATGDLNTEAFF. The CDR3 bases are TGTGCCACTGGAGACCTGAACACTGAAGCTTTCTTT.

The CDR3 nucleotides are TGCGCCAGCAGCCAAGGGCCCGCCGCGATAGCGGGGGAGGAGACCCAGTACTTC. Its protein product is CASSQGPAAIAGEETQYF. This chain connects TRBV4-3 to TRBJ2-5, with TRBD2 matching 9 bases. V dropped 1 base and J dropped 5; count of bases not matched to a gene: 14. This CDR3 contains 18 residues. Germline CDR1 and CDR2: LGHNA and YSLEER.

The genes are TRBV30 and TRBJ2-1; 8 positions match TRBD1. The CDR3 runs to 12 residues. Germline V gene data show CDR1 as GTSNPN and CDR2 as SVGIG (reference sequence). Trimming removed 3 bases from V and 7 bases from J; junction bases left unmatched: 2. The CDR3: CAWSRDRNEQFF. CDR3 coding DNA: TGTGCCTGGAGCAGGGACAGGAATGAGCAGTTCTTC.

V gene TRBV28 combines with J gene TRBJ2-7, with TRBD2 matching 9 bases. CDR1 MDHEN and CDR2 SYDVKM come from the germline V gene. This CDR3 comprises 15 residues. The junction had 9 bases not matched to a gene; V was cut back by 7 bases and J by 2 bases. CDR3 sequence (DNA): TGTGCCAGCACCGGAACTAGCGGGCAAGCCTACGAGCAGTACTTC. This translates into CASTGTSGQAYEQYF.

This chain joins TRBV7-3 and TRBJ1-1; 7 positions agree with TRBD1. The J segment lost 3 bases and the V segment lost 5 bases, leaving 15 bases of the junction unmatched. The CDR3 sequence is 17 residues long. Germline V CDR1 and CDR2: SGHTA, FQGTGA. The CDR3 coding sequence is TGTGCCAGCAGCCGACCTGAGGGGGCACTACAGGACACTGAAGCTTTCTTT. This gives the protein CASSRPEGALQDTEAFF. Using reference TRBV7-3 and TRBJ1-1 for the parts outside the CDR3, the full variable domain is GAGVSQTPSNKVTEKGKYVELRCDPISGHTALYWYRQSLGQGPEFLIYFQGTGAADDSGLPNDRFFAVRPEGSVSTLKIQRTERGDSAVYLCASSRPEGALQDTEAFFGQGTRLTVV.

This clone was counted once. J is TRBJ1-2 and V is TRBV5-6, with TRBD1 matching over 7 bases. With V trimmed by 3 bases and J by 12 bases, 14 bases remained unmatched. The CDR3 covers 14 residues. Per the germline V gene, CDR1 is SGHDT and CDR2 is YYEEEE. The CDR3, as DNA: TGTGCCAGCAGCTCACAGGGGTGGGCCCTCCTAAACACCTTC. Protein: CASSSQGWALLNTF.

This chain joins TRBV5-8 and TRBJ2-7, with D hard to call. V dropped 1 base and J dropped 2 bases, with 4 bases sitting between them. This CDR3 region has 12 residues. Germline loops: CDR1 SGHTS, CDR2 YDEGEE. The CDR3 sequence: CASSLRAYEQYF. CDR3 coding DNA: TGTGCCAGCAGCTTGCGCGCCTACGAGCAGTACTTC.

V usage is TRBV19 and J usage is TRBJ2-1, with D possibly matching TRBD2 (5 bases). The length of the CDR3 is 11 residues. The germline V and J ends were trimmed by 9 bases and 9 bases, with 12 bases remaining between them. The V gene's germline CDR1 is LNHDA and CDR2 SQIVND (reference sequence). The CDR3 region is CASSTGIEQFF. CDR3 DNA sequence: TGTGCCAGCTCTACGGGGATTGAGCAGTTCTTC.

The chain joins TRBV5-1 to TRBJ1-6; 10 bases match TRBD1. The CDR3 is made up of 17 amino acids. J was trimmed by 7 bases and V by 0 bases; bases with no gene match: 7. Germline V gives CDR1 SGHRS, CDR2 YFSETQ. For the CDR3, the DNA is TGCGCCAGCAGCTTGGTTTTTGCGGGACAGGGGAATTCACCCCTCCACTTT. Residues: CASSLVFAGQGNSPLHF. The whole variable domain, filled in from reference TRBV5-1 and TRBJ1-6, reads KAGVTQTPRYLIKTRGQQVTLSCSPISGHRSVSWYQQTPGQGLQFLFEYFSETQRNKGNFPGRFSGRQFSNSRSEMNVSTLELGDSALYLCASSLVFAGQGNSPLHFGNGTRLTVT.